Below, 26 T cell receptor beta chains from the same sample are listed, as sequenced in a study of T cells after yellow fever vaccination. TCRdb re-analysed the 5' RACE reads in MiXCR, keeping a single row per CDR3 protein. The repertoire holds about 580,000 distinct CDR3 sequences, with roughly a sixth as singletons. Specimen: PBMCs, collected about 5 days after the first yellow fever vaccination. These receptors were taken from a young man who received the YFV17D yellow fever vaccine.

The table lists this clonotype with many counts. CDR3 protein: CASSLEESGVTEAFF. The CDR3 DNA follows: TGTGCCAGCAGCTTAGAGGAAAGCGGTGTCACTGAAGCTTTCTTT. The chain couples TRBV7-9 to TRBJ1-1; D is uncertain. The CDR3 spans 15 residues. Trimming stripped 1 base from V and 4 bases from J, with 13 bases between. Germline CDR1 and CDR2: SEHNR and FQNEAQ (reference sequence).

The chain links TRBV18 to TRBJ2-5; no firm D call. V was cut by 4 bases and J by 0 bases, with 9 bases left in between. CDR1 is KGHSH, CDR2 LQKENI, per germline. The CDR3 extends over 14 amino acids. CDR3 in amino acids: CASSRSSYQETQYF. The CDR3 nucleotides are TGTGCCAGCTCACGATCCTCGTACCAAGAGACCCAGTACTTC.

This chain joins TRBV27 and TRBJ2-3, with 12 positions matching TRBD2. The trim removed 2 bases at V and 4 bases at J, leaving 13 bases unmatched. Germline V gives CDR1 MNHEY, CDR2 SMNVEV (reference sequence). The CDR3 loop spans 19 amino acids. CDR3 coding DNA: TGTGCCAGCAGTTTAAGACTAGCGGGGGCGAGAGTAGCCCCAGATACGCAGTATTTT. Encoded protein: CASSLRLAGARVAPDTQYF.

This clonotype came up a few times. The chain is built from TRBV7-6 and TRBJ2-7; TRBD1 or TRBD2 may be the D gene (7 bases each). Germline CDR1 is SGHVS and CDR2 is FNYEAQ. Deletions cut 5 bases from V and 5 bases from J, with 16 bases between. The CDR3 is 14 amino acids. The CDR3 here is CASSQGGAVDEQYF. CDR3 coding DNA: TGTGCCAGCAGCCAGGGGGGGGCCGTTGACGAGCAGTACTTC.

The CDR3 sequence is CASSPDSFETQYF. The CDR3 DNA sequence: TGTGCCAGCAGTCCCGACAGTTTCGAGACCCAGTACTTC. The chain employs TRBV7-3 and TRBJ2-5; a possible D gene is TRBD1 (5 bases). The CDR3 extends over 13 amino acids. V lost 6 bases to trimming and J lost 5 bases, with 13 bases between them. The V gene's germline CDR1 is SGHTA and CDR2 FQGTGA.

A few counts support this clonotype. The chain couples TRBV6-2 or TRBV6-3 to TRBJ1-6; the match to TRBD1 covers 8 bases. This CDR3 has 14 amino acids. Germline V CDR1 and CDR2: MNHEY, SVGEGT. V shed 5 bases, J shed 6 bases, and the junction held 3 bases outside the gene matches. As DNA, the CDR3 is TGTGCCAGCAGTGCCGACAGGGGTAATTCACCCCTCCACTTT. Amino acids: CASSADRGNSPLHF.

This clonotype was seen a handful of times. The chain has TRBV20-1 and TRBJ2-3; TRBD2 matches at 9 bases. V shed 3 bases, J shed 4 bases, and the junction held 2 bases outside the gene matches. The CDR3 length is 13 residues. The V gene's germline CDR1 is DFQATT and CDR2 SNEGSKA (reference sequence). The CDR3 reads CSASSGRPDTQYF. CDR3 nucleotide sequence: TGCAGTGCTAGTAGCGGGAGACCAGATACGCAGTATTTT.

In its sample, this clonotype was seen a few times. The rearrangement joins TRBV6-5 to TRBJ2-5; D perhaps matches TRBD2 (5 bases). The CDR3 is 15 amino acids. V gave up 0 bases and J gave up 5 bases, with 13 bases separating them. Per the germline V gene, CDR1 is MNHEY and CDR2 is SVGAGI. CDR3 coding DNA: TGTGCCAGCAGTTACTCATTCGGGGTTGGCGAGACCCAGTACTTC. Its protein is CASSYSFGVGETQYF.

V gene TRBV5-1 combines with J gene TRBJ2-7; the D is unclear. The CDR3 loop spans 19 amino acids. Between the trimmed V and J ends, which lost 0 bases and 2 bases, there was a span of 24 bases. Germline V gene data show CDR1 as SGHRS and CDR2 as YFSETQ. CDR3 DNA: TGCGCCAGCAGCTTGGATGCACTTTTTACCGTTACCGAAACCTACGAGCAGTACGTC. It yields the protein CASSLDALFTVTETYEQYV.

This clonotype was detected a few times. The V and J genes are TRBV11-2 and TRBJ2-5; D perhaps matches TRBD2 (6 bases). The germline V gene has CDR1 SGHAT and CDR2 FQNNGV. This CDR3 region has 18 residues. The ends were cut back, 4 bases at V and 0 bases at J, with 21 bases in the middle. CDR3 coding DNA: TGTGCCAGCAGCTCCCCCCGTGTAGCGTGGGGGGACCAAGAGACCCAGTACTTC. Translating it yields CASSSPRVAWGDQETQYF. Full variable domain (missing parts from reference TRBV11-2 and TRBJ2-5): EAGVAQSPRYKIIEKRQSVAFWCNPISGHATLYWYQQILGQGPKLLIQFQNNGVVDDSQLPKDRFSAERLKGVDSTLKIQPAKLEDSAVYLCASSSPRVAWGDQETQYFGPGTRLLVL.

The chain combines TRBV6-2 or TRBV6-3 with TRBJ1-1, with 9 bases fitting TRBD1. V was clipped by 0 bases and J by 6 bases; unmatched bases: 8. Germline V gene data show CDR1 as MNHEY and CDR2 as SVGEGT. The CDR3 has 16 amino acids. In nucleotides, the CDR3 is TGTGCCAGCAGTTACTCCAGTGGGACAGGGCGTGCTGAAGCTTTCTTT. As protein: CASSYSSGTGRAEAFF.

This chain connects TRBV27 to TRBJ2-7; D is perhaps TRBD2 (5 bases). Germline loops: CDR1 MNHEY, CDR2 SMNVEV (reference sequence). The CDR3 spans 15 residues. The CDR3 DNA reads TGCACCAGCAGTTTAGGGAGACACCTTACCTACGAGCAGTACGTC. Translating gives CTSSLGRHLTYEQYV.

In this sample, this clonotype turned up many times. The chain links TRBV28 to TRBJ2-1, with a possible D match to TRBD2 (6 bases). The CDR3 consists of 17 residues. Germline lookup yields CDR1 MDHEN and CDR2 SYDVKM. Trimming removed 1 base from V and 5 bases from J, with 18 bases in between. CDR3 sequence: CASSLYPRGEVDNEQFF. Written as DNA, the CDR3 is TGTGCCAGCAGTTTATACCCACGCGGGGAAGTAGACAATGAGCAGTTCTTC.

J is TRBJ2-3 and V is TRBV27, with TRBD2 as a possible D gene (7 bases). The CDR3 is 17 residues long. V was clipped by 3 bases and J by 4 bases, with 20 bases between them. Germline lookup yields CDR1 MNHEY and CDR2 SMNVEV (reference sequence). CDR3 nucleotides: TGTGCCAGCAGTTTCGCTATGGATTCGGGGGGCGCAGATACGCAGTATTTT. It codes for CASSFAMDSGGADTQYF.

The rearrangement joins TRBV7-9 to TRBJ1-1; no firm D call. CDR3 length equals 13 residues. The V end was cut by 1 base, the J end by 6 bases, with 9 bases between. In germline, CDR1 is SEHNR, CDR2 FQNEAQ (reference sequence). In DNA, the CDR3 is TGTGCCAGCAGCTTAGGGGAGCGGCCTGAAGCTTTCTTT. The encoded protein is CASSLGERPEAFF. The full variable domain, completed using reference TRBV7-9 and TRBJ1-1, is DTGVSQNPRHKITKRGQNVTFRCDPISEHNRLYWYRQTLGQGPEFLTYFQNEAQLEKSRLLSDRFSAERPKGSFSTLEIQRTEQGDSAMYLCASSLGERPEAFFGQGTRLTVV.

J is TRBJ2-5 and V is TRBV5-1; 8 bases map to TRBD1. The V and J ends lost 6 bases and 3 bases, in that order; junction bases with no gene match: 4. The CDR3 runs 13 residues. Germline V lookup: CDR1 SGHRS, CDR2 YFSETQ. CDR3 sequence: CASTGQGEETQYF. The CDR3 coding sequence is TGCGCCAGCACTGGACAGGGCGAAGAGACCCAGTACTTC.

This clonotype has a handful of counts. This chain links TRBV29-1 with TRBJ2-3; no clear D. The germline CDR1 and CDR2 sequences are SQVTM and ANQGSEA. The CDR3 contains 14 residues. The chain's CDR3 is CSGRLGSSTDTQYF. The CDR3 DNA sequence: TGCAGTGGCCGGTTGGGCTCTAGCACAGATACGCAGTATTTT.

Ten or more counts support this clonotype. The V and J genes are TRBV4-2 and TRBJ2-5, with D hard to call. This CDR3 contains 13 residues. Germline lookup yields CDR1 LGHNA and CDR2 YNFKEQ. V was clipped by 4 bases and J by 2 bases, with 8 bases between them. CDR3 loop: CASSRSPQETQYF. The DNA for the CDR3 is TGTGCCAGCAGCCGATCTCCGCAAGAGACCCAGTACTTC.

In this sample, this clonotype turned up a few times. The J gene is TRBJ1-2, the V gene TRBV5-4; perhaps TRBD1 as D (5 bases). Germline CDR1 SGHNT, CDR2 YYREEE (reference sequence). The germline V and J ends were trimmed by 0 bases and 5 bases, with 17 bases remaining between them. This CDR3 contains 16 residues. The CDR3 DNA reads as TGTGCCAGCAGCTTGGAAGGGACCCGTACCTCATATGGCTACACCTTC. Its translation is CASSLEGTRTSYGYTF.

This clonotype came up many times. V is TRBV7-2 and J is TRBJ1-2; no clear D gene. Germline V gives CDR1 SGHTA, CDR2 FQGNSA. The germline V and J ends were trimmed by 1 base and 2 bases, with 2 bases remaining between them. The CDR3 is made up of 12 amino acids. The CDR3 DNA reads TGTGCCAGCAGCTTAGTGAACTATGGCTACACCTTC. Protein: CASSLVNYGYTF.

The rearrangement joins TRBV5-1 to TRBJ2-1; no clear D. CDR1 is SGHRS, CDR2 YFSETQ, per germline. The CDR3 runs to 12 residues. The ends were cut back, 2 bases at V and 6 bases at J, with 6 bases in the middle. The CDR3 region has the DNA TGCGCCAGCAGCTTCGGCACCAATGAGCAGTTCTTC. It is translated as CASSFGTNEQFF.

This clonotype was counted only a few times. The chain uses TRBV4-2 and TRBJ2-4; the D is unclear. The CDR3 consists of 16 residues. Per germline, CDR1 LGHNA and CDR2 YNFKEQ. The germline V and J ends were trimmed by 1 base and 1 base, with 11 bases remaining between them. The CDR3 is CASSQVHDGAKNIQYF. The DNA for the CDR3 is TGTGCCAGCAGCCAAGTCCACGACGGGGCCAAAAACATTCAGTACTTC.

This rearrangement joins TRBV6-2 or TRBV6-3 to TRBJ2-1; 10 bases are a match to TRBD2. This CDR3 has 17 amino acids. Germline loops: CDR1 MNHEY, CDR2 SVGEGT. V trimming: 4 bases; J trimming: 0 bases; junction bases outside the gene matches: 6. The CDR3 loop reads CASSWVSGGPSYNEQFF. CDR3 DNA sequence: TGTGCCAGCAGTTGGGTTAGCGGGGGGCCCTCCTACAATGAGCAGTTCTTC.

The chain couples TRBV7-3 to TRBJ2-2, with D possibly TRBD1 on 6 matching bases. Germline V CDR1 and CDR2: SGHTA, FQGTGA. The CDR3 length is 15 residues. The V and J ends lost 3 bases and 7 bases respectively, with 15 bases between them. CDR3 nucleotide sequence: TGTGCCAGCAGCTTGTCCCGGGACACAATCGGGGAGCTGTTTTTT. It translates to CASSLSRDTIGELFF.

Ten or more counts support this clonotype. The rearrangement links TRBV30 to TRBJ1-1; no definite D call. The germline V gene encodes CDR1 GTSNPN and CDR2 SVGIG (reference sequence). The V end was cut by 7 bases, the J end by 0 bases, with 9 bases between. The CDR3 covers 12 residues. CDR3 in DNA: TGTGCCTTAGAGGGAATGAACACTGAAGCTTTCTTT. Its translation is CALEGMNTEAFF.

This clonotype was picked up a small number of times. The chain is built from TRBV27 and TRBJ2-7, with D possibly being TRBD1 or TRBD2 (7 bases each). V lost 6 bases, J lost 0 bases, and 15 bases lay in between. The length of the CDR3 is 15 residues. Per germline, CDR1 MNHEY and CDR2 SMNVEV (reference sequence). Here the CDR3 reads CASSQGGLFSYEQYF. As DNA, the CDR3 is TGTGCCAGCAGCCAGGGGGGGCTTTTCTCCTACGAGCAGTACTTC.